This T cell receptor (beta chain) was documented in a study of CD8+CD57+ T cells in acquired aplastic anemia. The CDR3 has 14 residues. V was shortened by 7 bases and J by 3 bases, with 13 bases between the two germline ends. Per the germline V gene, CDR1 is SNHLY and CDR2 is FYNNEI. Study-wide points: Any difference that existed in CD8+ Simpson's diversity between patients and controls was not significant.

Points on this clonotype: Its antigen is currently unknown.

Investigators profiled TCR beta VDJ and CDR3 from genomic DNA template. TCRdb called the reads again in MiXCR, with one record for every CDR3 protein. The sample shows about 200,000 distinct CDR3 sequences, roughly two thirds of them seen only once. By flow cytometry, patients selected for sequencing had shown an expansion of CD8+CD57+ cells. The patients, all of them, had severe acquired aplastic anemia. Source material: sorted CD4+, CD8+, or CD8+CD57+ T cells (not recorded which) from PBMCs. The sequence derives from a human donor with aplastic anemia. The rearrangement links TRBV2 to TRBJ1-3, with D perhaps matching TRBD1 (6 bases). Here the CDR3 DNA reads TGTGCCAGCACCGAGGGGGGAGGTGGAAACACCATATATTTT. It translates to CASTEGGGGNTIYF.